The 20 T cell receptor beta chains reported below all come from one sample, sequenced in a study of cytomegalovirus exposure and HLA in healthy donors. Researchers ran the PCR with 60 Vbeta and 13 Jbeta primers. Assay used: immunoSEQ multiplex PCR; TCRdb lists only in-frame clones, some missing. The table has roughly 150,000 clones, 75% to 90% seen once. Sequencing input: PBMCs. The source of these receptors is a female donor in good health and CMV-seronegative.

The CDR3 coding sequence is TGTGCCAGCAGTTTGTCTCCAGGGCGGATCGATCAGCCCCAGCATTTT. Its protein is CASSLSPGRIDQPQHF. The J gene is TRBJ1-5, the V gene TRBV28; a possible D gene is TRBD1 (5 bases). CDR1 and CDR2 (germline): MDHEN, SYDVKM. V lost 3 bases, J lost 5 bases, and 17 bases lay in between. The CDR3 has 16 amino acids.

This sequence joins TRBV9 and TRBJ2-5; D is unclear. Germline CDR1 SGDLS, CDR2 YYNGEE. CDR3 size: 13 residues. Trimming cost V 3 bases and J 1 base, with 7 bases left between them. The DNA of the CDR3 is TGTGCCAGCAGCGCCCGTCTCCAAGAGACCCAGTACTTC. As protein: CASSARLQETQYF.

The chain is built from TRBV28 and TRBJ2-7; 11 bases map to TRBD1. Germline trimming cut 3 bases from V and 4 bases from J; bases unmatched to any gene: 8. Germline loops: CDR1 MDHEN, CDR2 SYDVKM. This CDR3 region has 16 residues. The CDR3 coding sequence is TGTGCCAGCAGTTTGGGATGGACAGGGGGCACGTACGAGCAGTACTTC. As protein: CASSLGWTGGTYEQYF. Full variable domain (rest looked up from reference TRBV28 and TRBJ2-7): DVKVTQSSRYLVKRTGEKVFLECVQDMDHENMFWYRQDPGLGLRLIYFSYDVKMKEKGDIPEGYSVSREKKERFSLILESASTNQTSMYLCASSLGWTGGTYEQYFGPGTRLTVT.

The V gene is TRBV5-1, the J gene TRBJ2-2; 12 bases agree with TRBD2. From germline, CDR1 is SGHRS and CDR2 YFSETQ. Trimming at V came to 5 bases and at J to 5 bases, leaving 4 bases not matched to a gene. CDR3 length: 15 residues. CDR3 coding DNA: TGCGCCAGCAGTCTAGGACTAGCGGGAACCGGGGAGCTGTTTTTT. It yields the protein CASSLGLAGTGELFF. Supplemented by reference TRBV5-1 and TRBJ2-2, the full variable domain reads KAGVTQTPRYLIKTRGQQVTLSCSPISGHRSVSWYQQTPGQGLQFLFEYFSETQRNKGNFPGRFSGRQFSNSRSEMNVSTLELGDSALYLCASSLGLAGTGELFFGEGSRLTVL.

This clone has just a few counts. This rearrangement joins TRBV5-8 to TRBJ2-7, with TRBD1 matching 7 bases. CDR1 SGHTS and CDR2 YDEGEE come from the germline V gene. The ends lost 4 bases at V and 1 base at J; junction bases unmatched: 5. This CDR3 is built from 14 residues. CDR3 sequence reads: CASSPGQSSYEQYF. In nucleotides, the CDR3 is TGTGCCAGCAGCCCGGGACAGTCTTCCTACGAGCAGTACTTC.

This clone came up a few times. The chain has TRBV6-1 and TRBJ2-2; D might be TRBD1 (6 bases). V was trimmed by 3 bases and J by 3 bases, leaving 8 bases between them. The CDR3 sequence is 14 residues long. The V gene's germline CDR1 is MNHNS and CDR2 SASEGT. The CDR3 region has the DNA TGTGCCAGCAGTGAGGACAGCTACACCGGGGAGCTGTTTTTT. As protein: CASSEDSYTGELFF.

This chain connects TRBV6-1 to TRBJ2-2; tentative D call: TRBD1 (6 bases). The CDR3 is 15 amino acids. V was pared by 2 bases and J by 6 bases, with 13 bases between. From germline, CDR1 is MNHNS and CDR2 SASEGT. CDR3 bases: TGTGCCAGCAGTGAACAGGGGTGGGACCCCGGGGAGCTGTTTTTT. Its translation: CASSEQGWDPGELFF.

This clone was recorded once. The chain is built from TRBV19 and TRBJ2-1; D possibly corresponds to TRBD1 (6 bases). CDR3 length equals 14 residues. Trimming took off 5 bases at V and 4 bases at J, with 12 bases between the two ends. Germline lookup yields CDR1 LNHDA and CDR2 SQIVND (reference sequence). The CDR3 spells CASSFRQDYNEQFF. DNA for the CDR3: TGTGCCAGTAGTTTCCGACAGGATTACAATGAGCAGTTCTTC.

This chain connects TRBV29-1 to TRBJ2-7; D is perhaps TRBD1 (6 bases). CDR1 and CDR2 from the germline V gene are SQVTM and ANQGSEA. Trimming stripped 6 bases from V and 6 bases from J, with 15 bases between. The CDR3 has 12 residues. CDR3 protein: CSVTGNSAEQYF. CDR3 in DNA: TGCAGCGTAACAGGGAATAGTGCCGAGCAGTACTTC.

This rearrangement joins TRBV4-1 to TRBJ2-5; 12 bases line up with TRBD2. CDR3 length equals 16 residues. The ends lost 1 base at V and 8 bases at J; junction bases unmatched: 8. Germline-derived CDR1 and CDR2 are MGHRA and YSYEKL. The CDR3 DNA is TGCGCCAGCAGCCAAGGGACTAGCGGGATAGGGGGAACCCAGTACTTC. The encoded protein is CASSQGTSGIGGTQYF.

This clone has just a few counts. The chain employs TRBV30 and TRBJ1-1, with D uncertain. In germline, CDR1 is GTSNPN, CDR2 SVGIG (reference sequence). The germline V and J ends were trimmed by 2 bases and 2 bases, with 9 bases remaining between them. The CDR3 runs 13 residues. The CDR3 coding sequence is TGTGCCTGGAGTTTAAGCGAAAACACTGAAGCTTTCTTT. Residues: CAWSLSENTEAFF.

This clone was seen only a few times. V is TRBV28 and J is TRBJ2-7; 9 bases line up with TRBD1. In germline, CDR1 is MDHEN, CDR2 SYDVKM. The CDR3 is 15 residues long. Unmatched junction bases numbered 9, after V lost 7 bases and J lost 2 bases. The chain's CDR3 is CASTQRDRVTYEQYF. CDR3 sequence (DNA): TGTGCCAGCACCCAAAGGGACAGGGTCACCTACGAGCAGTACTTC.

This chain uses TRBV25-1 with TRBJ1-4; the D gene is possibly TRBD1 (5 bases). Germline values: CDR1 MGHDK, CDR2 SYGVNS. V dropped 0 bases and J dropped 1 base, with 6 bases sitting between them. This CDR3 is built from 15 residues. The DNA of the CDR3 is TGTGCCAGCAGTGAATATAGGGGAACTAATGAAAAACTGTTTTTT. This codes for CASSEYRGTNEKLFF. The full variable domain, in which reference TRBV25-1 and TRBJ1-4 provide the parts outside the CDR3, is EADIYQTPRYLVIGTGKKITLECSQTMGHDKMYWYQQDPGMELHLIHYSYGVNSTEKGDLSSESTVSRIRTEHFPLTLESARPSHTSQYLCASSEYRGTNEKLFFGSGTQLSVL.

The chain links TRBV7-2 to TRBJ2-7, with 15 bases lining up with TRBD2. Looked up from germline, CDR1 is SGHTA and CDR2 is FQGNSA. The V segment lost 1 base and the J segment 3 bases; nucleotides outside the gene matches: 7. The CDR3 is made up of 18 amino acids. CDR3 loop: CASSLGGTSGRTRYEQYF. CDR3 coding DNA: TGTGCCAGCAGCTTAGGCGGGACTAGCGGGAGGACCCGCTACGAGCAGTACTTC. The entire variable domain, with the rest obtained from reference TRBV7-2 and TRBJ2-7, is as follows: GAGVSQSPSNKVTEKGKDVELRCDPISGHTALYWYRQSLGQGLEFLIYFQGNSAPDKSGLPSDRFSAERTGGSVSTLTIQRTQQEDSAVYLCASSLGGTSGRTRYEQYFGPGTRLTVT.

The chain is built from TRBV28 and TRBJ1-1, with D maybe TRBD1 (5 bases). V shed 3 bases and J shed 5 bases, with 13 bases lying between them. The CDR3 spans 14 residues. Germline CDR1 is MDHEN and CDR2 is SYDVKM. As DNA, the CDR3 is TGTGCCAGCAGTTTGGGGGGGGGAAGGACTGAAGCTTTCTTT. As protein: CASSLGGGRTEAFF.

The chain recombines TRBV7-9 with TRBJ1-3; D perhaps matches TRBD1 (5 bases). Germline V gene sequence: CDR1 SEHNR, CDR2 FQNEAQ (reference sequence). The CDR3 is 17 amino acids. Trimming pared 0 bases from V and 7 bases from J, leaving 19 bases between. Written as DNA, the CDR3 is TGTGCCAGCAGCTTAGCGATTATGCAACAGGATAAGAACACCATATATTTT. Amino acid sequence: CASSLAIMQQDKNTIYF.

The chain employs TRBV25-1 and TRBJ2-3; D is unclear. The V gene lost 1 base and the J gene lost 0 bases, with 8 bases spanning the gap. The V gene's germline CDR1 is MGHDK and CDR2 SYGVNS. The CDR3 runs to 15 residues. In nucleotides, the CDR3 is TGTGCCAGCAGTGAATCTGACATCAGCACAGATACGCAGTATTTT. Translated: CASSESDISTDTQYF.

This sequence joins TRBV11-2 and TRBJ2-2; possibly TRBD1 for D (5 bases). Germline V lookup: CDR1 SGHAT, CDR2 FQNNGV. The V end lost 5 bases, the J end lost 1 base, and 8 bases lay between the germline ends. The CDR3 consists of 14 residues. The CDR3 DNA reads TGTGCCAGCAGCGGACAAGAGAACACCGGGGAGCTGTTTTTT. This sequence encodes CASSGQENTGELFF.

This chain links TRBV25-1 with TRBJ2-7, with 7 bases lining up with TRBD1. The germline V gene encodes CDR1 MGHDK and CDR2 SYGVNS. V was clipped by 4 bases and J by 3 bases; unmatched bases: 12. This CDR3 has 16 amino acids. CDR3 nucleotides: TGTGCCAGCAGTGGTGAGCCGGGACAGAACTACTACGAGCAGTACTTC. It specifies CASSGEPGQNYYEQYF.

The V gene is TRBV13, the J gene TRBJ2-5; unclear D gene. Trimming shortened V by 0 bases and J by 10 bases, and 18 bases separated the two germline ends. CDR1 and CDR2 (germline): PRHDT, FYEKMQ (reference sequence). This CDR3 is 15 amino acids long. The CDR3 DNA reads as TGTGCCAGCAGCTTAGGCCAGCGCGGCGTGAGGTTCCAGTACTTC. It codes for CASSLGQRGVRFQYF.